These 18 T cell receptor beta chains share one sample of origin, sequenced in a study of T cells in Graves' hyperthyroidism and ophthalmopathy. What was amplified from RNA transcripts were TCR beta CDR3 regions. HTBI primers were employed in a first-round RT-PCR of the TCR CDR3. TCRdb re-derived calls from the multiplex PCR reads in MiXCR, one entry per CDR3 protein. The sample comprises about 350,000 distinct CDR3 sequences, roughly 15% of which are singletons, and 34% rests with the top ten. The sequencing sample was made of blood. These TCRs come from a woman aged 40-49 years with Graves' ophthalmopathy.

At least ten counts were recorded for this clonotype. V and J are TRBV28 and TRBJ1-5; possibly TRBD1 for D (6 bases). Deletions cut 7 bases from V and 4 bases from J, with 20 bases between. Germline values: CDR1 MDHEN, CDR2 SYDVKM. The length of the CDR3 is 16 residues. The CDR3 loop reads CASTESELQGNQPQHF. For the CDR3, the DNA is TGTGCCAGCACGGAAAGCGAACTCCAGGGGAATCAGCCCCAGCATTTT.

This chain joins TRBV19 and TRBJ1-6; D might be TRBD1 (6 bases). V dropped 6 bases and J dropped 0 bases, with 18 bases sitting between them. This CDR3 region has 18 residues. Germline V lookup: CDR1 LNHDA, CDR2 SQIVND (reference sequence). The CDR3 protein is CASSRGAFPSSYNSPLHF. DNA for the CDR3: TGTGCCAGTAGCCGGGGGGCTTTCCCCAGCTCCTATAATTCACCCCTCCACTTT. Based on the CDR3 plus reference TRBV19 and TRBJ1-6, the full variable domain is DGGITQSPKYLFRKEGQNVTLSCEQNLNHDAMYWYRQDPGQGLRLIYYSQIVNDFQKGDIAEGYSVSREKKESFPLTVTSAQKNPTAFYLCASSRGAFPSSYNSPLHFGNGTRLTVT.

The chain couples TRBV28 to TRBJ1-5; unclear D gene. Trimming took off 4 bases at V and 0 bases at J, with 16 bases between the two ends. Germline CDR1 MDHEN, CDR2 SYDVKM. The CDR3 is 17 amino acids. As DNA, the CDR3 is TGTGCCAGCAGTTCCTTATCTGGTGGCTATAGCAATCAGCCCCAGCATTTT. It translates to CASSSLSGGYSNQPQHF.

There are many counts of this clonotype. The chain has TRBV24-1 and TRBJ2-1; D not resolved. From germline, CDR1 is KGHDR and CDR2 SFDVKD. The CDR3 is 13 residues long. Trimming stripped 0 bases from V and 6 bases from J, with 5 bases between. CDR3 protein: CATSDLQFNEQFF. The CDR3 DNA sequence: TGTGCCACCAGTGATTTGCAGTTCAATGAGCAGTTCTTC.

This clonotype occurred many times. The chain carries TRBV19 and TRBJ2-1, with 10 bases aligning to TRBD1. The trim removed 10 bases at V and 10 bases at J, leaving 16 bases unmatched. This CDR3 spans 15 amino acids. The germline V gene encodes CDR1 LNHDA and CDR2 SQIVND (reference sequence). CDR3 in amino acids: CATTGDRGLVWEQFF. DNA for the CDR3: TGTGCCACCACCGGTGACAGGGGGCTGGTTTGGGAGCAGTTCTTC.

With respect to this clonotype: A read error is possible here, since a much larger clone lies one base away. This chain joins TRBV6-2 or TRBV6-3 and TRBJ2-3, with D unclear. CDR3 length: 16 residues. Germline-derived CDR1 and CDR2 are MNHEY and SVGEGT. The chain's CDR3 is CTSSPHGFHTSDTQYF. The CDR3 DNA sequence: TGTACCAGCAGCCCCCACGGGTTTCACACATCAGATACGCAGTATTTT.

This clonotype was counted at least ten times. This chain connects TRBV12-3 or TRBV12-4 to TRBJ1-2, with D unclear. The CDR3 runs to 13 residues. V dropped 1 base and J dropped 8 bases, with 11 bases sitting between them. The CDR3 DNA reads TGTGCCAGCAGTTTAGTTGGGTGGCGCGGCTACACCTTC. Protein: CASSLVGWRGYTF.

This sequence joins TRBV7-2 and TRBJ2-1, with 9 bases that match TRBD2. CDR1 and CDR2 (germline): SGHTA, FQGNSA. The CDR3 is 17 residues long. Germline trimming cut 2 bases from V and 3 bases from J; bases unmatched to any gene: 8. The CDR3 loop reads CASSLLPPAGGYNEQFF. In DNA form, the CDR3 reads TGTGCCAGCAGCTTACTCCCCCCAGCGGGAGGCTACAATGAGCAGTTCTTC.

J is TRBJ1-1 and V is TRBV5-1, with a possible D match to TRBD1 (5 bases). CDR1 SGHRS and CDR2 YFSETQ come from the germline V gene. This CDR3 region has 15 residues. V was cut by 0 bases and J by 1 base, with 10 bases left in between. Here the CDR3 DNA reads TGCGCCAGCAGCTTGGTTGGGGGAGGGAACACTGAAGCTTTCTTT. It yields the protein CASSLVGGGNTEAFF.

This chain joins TRBV13 and TRBJ2-1; 9 nucleotides align to TRBD2. The V gene end was trimmed by 2 bases and the J gene end by 2 bases; junction bases not matched to a gene: 4. CDR1 and CDR2 (germline): PRHDT, FYEKMQ (reference sequence). This CDR3 has 16 amino acids. The CDR3 loop is CASSLSLAGPYNEQFF. The CDR3 nucleotides read TGTGCCAGCAGCTTAAGTCTAGCGGGGCCCTACAATGAGCAGTTCTTC. Filled out from reference TRBV13 and TRBJ2-1, the complete variable domain reads AAGVIQSPRHLIKEKRETATLKCYPIPRHDTVYWYQQGPGQDPQFLISFYEKMQSDKGSIPDRFSAQQFSDYHSELNMSSLELGDSALYFCASSLSLAGPYNEQFFGPGTRLTVL.

This clonotype has only a few counts. The chain links TRBV5-1 to TRBJ2-3; weak D call: TRBD2 (5 bases). The length of the CDR3 is 16 residues. The ends were cut back, 4 bases at V and 0 bases at J, with 15 bases in the middle. Germline CDR1 reads SGHRS; CDR2 reads YFSETQ. CDR3 nucleotides: TGCGCCAGCAGCCCGACAACTAGAAAAAGCACAGATACGCAGTATTTT. Its protein is CASSPTTRKSTDTQYF. Together with reference TRBV5-1 and TRBJ2-3, the CDR3 gives the full variable domain: KAGVTQTPRYLIKTRGQQVTLSCSPISGHRSVSWYQQTPGQGLQFLFEYFSETQRNKGNFPGRFSGRQFSNSRSEMNVSTLELGDSALYLCASSPTTRKSTDTQYFGPGTRLTVL.

This sequence joins TRBV6-1 and TRBJ1-5, with 8 bases fitting TRBD1. V lost 7 bases to trimming and J lost 1 base; unmatched junction nucleotides: 6. This CDR3 has 15 amino acids. CDR1 and CDR2 from the germline V gene are MNHNS and SASEGT. Here the CDR3 reads CASTRTGKSNQPQHF. CDR3 nucleotides: TGTGCCAGCACGAGGACAGGGAAGAGCAATCAGCCCCAGCATTTT.

This chain uses TRBV18 with TRBJ2-7, with TRBD2 matching 14 bases. With 3 bases clipped from V and 0 bases from J, the junction kept 4 bases outside the gene matches. Germline CDR1 and CDR2: KGHSH and LQKENI. The CDR3 contains 17 residues. CDR3 DNA sequence: TGTGCCAGCTCACCGGGACTAGCGGGAGAGAGCTCCTACGAGCAGTACTTC. It specifies CASSPGLAGESSYEQYF.

This clonotype was detected a few times. The chain carries TRBV5-4 and TRBJ2-1; 12 bases are shared with TRBD2. The CDR3 is 16 amino acids. With V trimmed by 3 bases and J by 7 bases, 8 bases remained unmatched. Germline CDR1 SGHNT, CDR2 YYREEE (reference sequence). The CDR3 sequence: CASSSILAGGRNEQFF. The DNA for the CDR3 is TGTGCCAGCAGCTCAATTCTAGCGGGAGGGCGTAATGAGCAGTTCTTC.

V usage is TRBV9 and J usage is TRBJ2-1; 12 bases line up with TRBD2. The V and J ends lost 0 bases and 8 bases, in that order; junction bases with no gene match: 3. This CDR3 contains 15 residues. The germline gives CDR1 SGDLS, CDR2 YYNGEE. CDR3: CASSVGLAGVDEQFF. Here the CDR3 DNA reads TGTGCCAGCAGCGTAGGACTAGCGGGAGTCGATGAGCAGTTCTTC.

At least ten counts were recorded for this clonotype. The rearrangement joins TRBV12-3 or TRBV12-4 to TRBJ2-7, with a weak D call TRBD1 (6 bases). The CDR3 contains 16 residues. V shed 5 bases and J shed 5 bases, with 22 bases lying between them. The CDR3 DNA reads as TGTGCCAGCAGTGTCGGAATGGGGGCCAGGGTCCACGAGCAGTACTTC. Encoded protein: CASSVGMGARVHEQYF.

Ten or more counts support this clonotype. The V and J genes are TRBV11-2 and TRBJ2-3; possibly TRBD1 or TRBD2 for D (6 bases each). The CDR3 runs 15 residues. Between the trimmed V and J ends, which lost 5 bases and 4 bases, there was a span of 16 bases. Germline V gene sequence: CDR1 SGHAT, CDR2 FQNNGV. As DNA, the CDR3 is TGTGCCAGCAGCACCGGAGGGGGGACTGCAGATACGCAGTATTTT. Translating gives CASSTGGGTADTQYF.

This clonotype was found a few times. J is TRBJ2-7 and V is TRBV19; tentatively, D is TRBD2 (6 bases). Germline CDR1 and CDR2: LNHDA and SQIVND (reference sequence). The CDR3 is made up of 14 amino acids. V was cut by 2 bases and J by 6 bases, with 14 bases left in between. CDR3 nucleotides: TGTGCCAGTAGTATACGGAGGGGCCCTTTCGAGCAGTACTTC. It is translated as CASSIRRGPFEQYF.